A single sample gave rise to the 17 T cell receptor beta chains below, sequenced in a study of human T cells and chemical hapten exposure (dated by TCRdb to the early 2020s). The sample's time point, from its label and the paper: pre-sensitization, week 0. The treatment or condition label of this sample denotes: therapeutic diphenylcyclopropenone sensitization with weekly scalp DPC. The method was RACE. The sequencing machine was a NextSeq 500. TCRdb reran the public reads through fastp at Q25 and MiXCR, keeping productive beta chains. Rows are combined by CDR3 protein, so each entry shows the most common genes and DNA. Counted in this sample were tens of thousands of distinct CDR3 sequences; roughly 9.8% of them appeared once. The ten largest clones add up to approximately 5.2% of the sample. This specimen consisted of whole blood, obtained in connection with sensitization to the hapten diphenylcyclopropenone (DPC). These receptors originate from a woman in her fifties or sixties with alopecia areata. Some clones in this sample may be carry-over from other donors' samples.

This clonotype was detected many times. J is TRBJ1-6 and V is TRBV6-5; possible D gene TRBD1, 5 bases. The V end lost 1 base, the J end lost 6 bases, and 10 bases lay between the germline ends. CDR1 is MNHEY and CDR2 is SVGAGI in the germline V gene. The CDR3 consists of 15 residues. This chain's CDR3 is CASSYYPGGNSPLHF. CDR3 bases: TGTGCCAGCAGTTACTATCCCGGGGGTAATTCACCCCTCCACTTT.

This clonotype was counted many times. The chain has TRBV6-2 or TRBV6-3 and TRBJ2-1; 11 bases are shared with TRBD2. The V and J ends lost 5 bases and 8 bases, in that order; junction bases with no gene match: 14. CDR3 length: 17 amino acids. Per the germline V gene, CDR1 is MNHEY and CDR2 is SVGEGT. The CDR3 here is CASSPPRLAGLGDEQFF. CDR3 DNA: TGTGCCAGCAGTCCCCCGCGACTAGCGGGGCTTGGGGATGAGCAGTTCTTC.

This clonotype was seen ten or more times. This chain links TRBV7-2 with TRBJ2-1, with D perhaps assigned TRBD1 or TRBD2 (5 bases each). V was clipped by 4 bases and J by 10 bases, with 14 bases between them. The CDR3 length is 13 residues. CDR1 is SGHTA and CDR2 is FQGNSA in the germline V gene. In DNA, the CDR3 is TGTGCCAGCAGCTCCTACAGGAGGAGCGAGCAGTTCTTC. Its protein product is CASSSYRRSEQFF.

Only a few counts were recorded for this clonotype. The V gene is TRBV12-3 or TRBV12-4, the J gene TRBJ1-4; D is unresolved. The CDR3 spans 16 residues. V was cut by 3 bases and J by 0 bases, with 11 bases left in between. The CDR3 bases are TGTGCCAGCAGTTTCTACAGCCCAACAACTAATGAAAAACTGTTTTTT. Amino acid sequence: CASSFYSPTTNEKLFF.

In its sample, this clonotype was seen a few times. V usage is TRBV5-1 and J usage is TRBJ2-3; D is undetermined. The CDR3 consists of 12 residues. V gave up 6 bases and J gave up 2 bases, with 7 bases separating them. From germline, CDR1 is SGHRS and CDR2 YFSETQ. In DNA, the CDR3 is TGCGCCAGCACCGAAAACACAGATACGCAGTATTTT. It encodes CASTENTDTQYF.

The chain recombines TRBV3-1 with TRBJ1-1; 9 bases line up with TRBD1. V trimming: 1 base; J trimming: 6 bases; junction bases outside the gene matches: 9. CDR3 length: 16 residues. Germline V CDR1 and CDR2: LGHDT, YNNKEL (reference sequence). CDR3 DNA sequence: TGTGCCAGCAGCCAAGGGGGAACAGGGGGCGCCGCTGAAGCTTTCTTT. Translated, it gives CASSQGGTGGAAEAFF.

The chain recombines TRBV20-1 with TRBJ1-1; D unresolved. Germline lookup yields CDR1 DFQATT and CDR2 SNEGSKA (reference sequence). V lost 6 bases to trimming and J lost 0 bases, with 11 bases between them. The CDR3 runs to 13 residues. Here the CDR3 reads CSAQAAVNTEAFF. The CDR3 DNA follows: TGCAGTGCCCAGGCGGCGGTGAACACTGAAGCTTTCTTT.

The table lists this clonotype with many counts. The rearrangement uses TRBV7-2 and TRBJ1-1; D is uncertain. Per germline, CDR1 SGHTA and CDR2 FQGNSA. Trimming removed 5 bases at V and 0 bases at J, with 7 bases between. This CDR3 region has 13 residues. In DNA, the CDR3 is TGTGCCAGCAGCGTCTCTTTGAACACTGAAGCTTTCTTT. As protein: CASSVSLNTEAFF.

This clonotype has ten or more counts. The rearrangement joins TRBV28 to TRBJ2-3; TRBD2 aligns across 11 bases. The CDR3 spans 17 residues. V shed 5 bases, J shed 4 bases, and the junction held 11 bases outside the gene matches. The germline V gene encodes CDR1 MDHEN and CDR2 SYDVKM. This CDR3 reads CASSPRRTSGSADTQYF. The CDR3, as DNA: TGTGCCAGCAGTCCGCGACGTACTAGCGGGAGCGCAGATACGCAGTATTTT.

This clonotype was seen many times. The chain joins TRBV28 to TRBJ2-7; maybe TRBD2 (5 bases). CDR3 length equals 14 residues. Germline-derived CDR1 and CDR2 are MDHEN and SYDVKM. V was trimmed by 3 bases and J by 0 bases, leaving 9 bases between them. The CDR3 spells CASSFRGSSYEQYF. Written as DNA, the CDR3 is TGTGCCAGCAGTTTCCGGGGTAGCTCCTACGAGCAGTACTTC.

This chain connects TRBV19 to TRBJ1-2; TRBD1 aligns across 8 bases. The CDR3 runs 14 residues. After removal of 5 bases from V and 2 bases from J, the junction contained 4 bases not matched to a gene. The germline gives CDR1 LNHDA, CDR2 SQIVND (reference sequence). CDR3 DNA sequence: TGTGCCAGTAGTCCGGGGGACAGGAACTATGGCTACACCTTC. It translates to CASSPGDRNYGYTF.

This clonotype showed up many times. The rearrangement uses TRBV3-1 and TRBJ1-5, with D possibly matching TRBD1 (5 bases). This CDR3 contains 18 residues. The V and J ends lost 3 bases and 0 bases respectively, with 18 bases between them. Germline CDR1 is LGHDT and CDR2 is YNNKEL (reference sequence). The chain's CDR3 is CASSHAGKTAGSNQPQHF. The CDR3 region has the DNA TGTGCCAGCAGCCATGCGGGTAAGACAGCCGGTAGCAATCAGCCCCAGCATTTT.

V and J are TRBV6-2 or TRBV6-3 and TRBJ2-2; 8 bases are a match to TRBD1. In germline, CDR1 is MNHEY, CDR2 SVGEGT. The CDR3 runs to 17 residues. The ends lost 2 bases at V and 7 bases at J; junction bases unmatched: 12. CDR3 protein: CASSYQGRGRSYGELFF. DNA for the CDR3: TGTGCCAGCAGTTACCAGGGCAGGGGGCGTTCCTACGGGGAGCTGTTTTTT.

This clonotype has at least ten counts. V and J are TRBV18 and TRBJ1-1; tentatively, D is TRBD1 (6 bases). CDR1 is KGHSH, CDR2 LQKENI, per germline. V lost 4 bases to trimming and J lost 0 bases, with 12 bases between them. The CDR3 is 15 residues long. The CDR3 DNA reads TGTGCCAGCTCACAAAACAGGGAACTGAACACTGAAGCTTTCTTT. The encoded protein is CASSQNRELNTEAFF.

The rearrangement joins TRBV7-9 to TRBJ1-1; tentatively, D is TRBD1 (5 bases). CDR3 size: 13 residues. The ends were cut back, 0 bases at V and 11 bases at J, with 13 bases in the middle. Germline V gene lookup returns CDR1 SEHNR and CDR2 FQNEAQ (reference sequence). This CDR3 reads CASSLAGTSGAFF. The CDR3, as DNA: TGTGCCAGCAGCTTAGCGGGGACGAGTGGGGCTTTCTTT.

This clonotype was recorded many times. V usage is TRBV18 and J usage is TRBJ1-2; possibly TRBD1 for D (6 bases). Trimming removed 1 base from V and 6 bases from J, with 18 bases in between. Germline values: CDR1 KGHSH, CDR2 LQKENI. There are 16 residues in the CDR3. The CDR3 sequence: CASSPQSGGDHDGYTF. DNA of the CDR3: TGTGCCAGCTCACCACAGTCGGGGGGCGATCACGATGGCTACACCTTC. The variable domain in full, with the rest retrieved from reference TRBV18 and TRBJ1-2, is NAGVMQNPRHLVRRRGQEARLRCSPMKGHSHVYWYRQLPEEGLKFMVYLQKENIIDESGMPKERFSAEFPKEGPSILRIQQVVRGDSAAYFCASSPQSGGDHDGYTFGSGTRLTVV.

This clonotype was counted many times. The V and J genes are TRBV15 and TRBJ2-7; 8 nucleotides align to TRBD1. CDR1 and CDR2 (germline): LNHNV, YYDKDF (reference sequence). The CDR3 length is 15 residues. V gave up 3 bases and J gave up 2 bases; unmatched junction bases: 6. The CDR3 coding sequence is TGTGCCACCAGCAGCCGGGACAGGCGTCCCTACGAGCAGTACTTC. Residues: CATSSRDRRPYEQYF.